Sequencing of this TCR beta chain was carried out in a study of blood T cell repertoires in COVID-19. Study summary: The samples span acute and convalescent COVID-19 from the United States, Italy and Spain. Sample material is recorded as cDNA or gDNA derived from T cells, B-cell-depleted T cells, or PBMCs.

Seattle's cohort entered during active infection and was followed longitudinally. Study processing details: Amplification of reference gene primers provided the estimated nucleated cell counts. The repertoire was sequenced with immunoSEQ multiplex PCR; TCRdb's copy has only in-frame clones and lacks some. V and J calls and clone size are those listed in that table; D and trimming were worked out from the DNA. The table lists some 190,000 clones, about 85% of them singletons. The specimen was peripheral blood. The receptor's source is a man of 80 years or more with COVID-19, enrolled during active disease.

The CDR3 reads CASSSQNRGSTNEKLFF. For the CDR3, the DNA is TGCGCCAGCAGCTCCCAAAACCGAGGTTCAACTAATGAAAAACTGTTTTTT. V is TRBV5-1 and J is TRBJ1-4; D not resolved. The CDR3 spans 17 residues. Germline V gives CDR1 SGHRS, CDR2 YFSETQ. The V and J ends lost 3 bases and 0 bases respectively, with 15 bases between them.